These T cell receptor beta chains were read from a single sample in a study of identical twins. MiXCR, run by TCRdb on the 5' RACE reads, gives a single entry per CDR3 protein. The profile covers roughly 1.6 million distinct CDR3 sequences, with about 32% appearing a single time and approximately 0.25% taken by the ten largest. Sequencing was carried out using cord blood. These TCRs come from a newborn girl in good health. Both conserved end residues are part of each CDR3. Each record gives: D gene, J gene, V gene, clone size, CDR3 protein, CDR3 DNA. A D gene is named only where the DNA matches it firmly. Size values are once, few and many counts, or a class for expanded clones, and some rows have none.

D gene: TRBD2; J gene: TRBJ2-1; V gene: TRBV28; clone size: NA; CDR3 protein: CASSLPPRGRGNEQFF; CDR3 DNA: TGTGCCAGCAGCCTACCCCCACGCGGGAGGGGCAATGAGCAGTTCTTC
D gene: TRBD2; J gene: TRBJ2-1; V gene: TRBV29-1; clone size: few; CDR3 protein: CSVVAGGPLKSYNEQFF; CDR3 DNA: TGCAGCGTTGTAGCGGGAGGGCCCTTGAAGTCCTACAATGAGCAGTTCTTC
D gene: NA; J gene: TRBJ1-1; V gene: TRBV20-1; clone size: NA; CDR3 protein: CSARGYLGANTEAFF; CDR3 DNA: TGCAGCGCCCGAGGGTATCTCGGCGCCAACACTGAAGCTTTCTTT
D gene: NA; J gene: TRBJ2-3; V gene: TRBV20-1; clone size: few; CDR3 protein: CSASLQDTQYF; CDR3 DNA: TGCAGTGCATCCTTGCAAGATACGCAGTATTTT
D gene: NA; J gene: TRBJ2-1; V gene: TRBV20-1; clone size: NA; CDR3 protein: CSARGGRLLPNNEQFF; CDR3 DNA: TGCAGTGCTAGAGGTGGTCGGCTCCTCCCCAACAATGAGCAGTTCTTC
D gene: TRBD2; J gene: TRBJ2-7; V gene: TRBV7-2; clone size: NA; CDR3 protein: CASRRLAGGPYSEQYF; CDR3 DNA: TGTGCCAGCAGAAGACTAGCGGGAGGGCCTTATAGTGAGCAGTACTTC
D gene: TRBD1; J gene: TRBJ2-1; V gene: TRBV27; clone size: few; CDR3 protein: CASSPTGGAGNEQFF; CDR3 DNA: TGTGCCAGCAGTCCAACAGGGGGCGCGGGGAATGAGCAGTTCTTC
D gene: TRBD1; J gene: TRBJ2-1; V gene: TRBV27; clone size: NA; CDR3 protein: CASRPRDREWDEQFF; CDR3 DNA: TGTGCCAGCAGACCACGGGACAGGGAGTGGGATGAGCAGTTCTTC
D gene: NA; J gene: TRBJ1-2; V gene: TRBV29-1; clone size: NA; CDR3 protein: CSVAGGHYGYTF; CDR3 DNA: TGCAGCGTTGCCGGGGGGCACTATGGCTACACCTTC
D gene: TRBD2; J gene: TRBJ2-5; V gene: TRBV7-2; clone size: NA; CDR3 protein: CASSLEGLAQEAQYF; CDR3 DNA: TGTGCCAGCAGCTTAGAGGGACTAGCCCAAGAGGCCCAGTACTTC
D gene: TRBD2; J gene: TRBJ2-5; V gene: TRBV5-1; clone size: few; CDR3 protein: CASSLERGSRETQYF; CDR3 DNA: TGCGCCAGCAGCTTGGAGCGGGGATCGCGGGAGACCCAGTACTTC
D gene: TRBD2; J gene: TRBJ2-7; V gene: TRBV4-2; clone size: many; CDR3 protein: CASSQGLAGNYEQYF; CDR3 DNA: TGTGCCAGCAGCCAAGGCCTAGCGGGAAACTACGAGCAGTACTTC
D gene: TRBD2; J gene: TRBJ2-1; V gene: TRBV20-1; clone size: NA; CDR3 protein: CSACLRASGSNEQFF; CDR3 DNA: TGCAGTGCCTGCCTCAGGGCTAGCGGGAGCAATGAGCAGTTCTTC
D gene: TRBD1; J gene: TRBJ2-6; V gene: TRBV14; clone size: many; CDR3 protein: CASSQVGQWPFVLTF; CDR3 DNA: TGTGCCAGCAGCCAAGTGGGACAGTGGCCGTTCGTCCTGACTTTC